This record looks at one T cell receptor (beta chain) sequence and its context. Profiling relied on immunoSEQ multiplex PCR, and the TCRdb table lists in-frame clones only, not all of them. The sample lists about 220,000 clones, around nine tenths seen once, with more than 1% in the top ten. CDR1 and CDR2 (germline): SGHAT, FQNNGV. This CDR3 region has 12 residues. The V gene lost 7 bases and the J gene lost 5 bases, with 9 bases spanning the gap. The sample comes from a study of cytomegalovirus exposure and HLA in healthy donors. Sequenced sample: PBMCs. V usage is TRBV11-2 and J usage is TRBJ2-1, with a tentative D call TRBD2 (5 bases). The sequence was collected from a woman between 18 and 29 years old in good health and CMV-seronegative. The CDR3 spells CASNSANNEQFF. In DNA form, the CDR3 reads TGTGCCAGCAATAGCGCCAACAATGAGCAGTTCTTC.